This TCR beta chain is from a study of shared clonotypes between healthy human individuals. Germline V gives CDR1 MGHRA, CDR2 YSYEKL. V shed 4 bases and J 2 bases; nucleotides not matched to a gene: 11. The CDR3 loop spans 17 amino acids. Sequencing used immunoSEQ multiplex PCR; TCRdb keeps in-frame clones, though not all of them. The table includes roughly 2 million clones, 85% to 95% detected once. The table lists this clone with a few counts. Input material: naive CD4+ T cells sorted from blood. Subset in this sample: CD45RA+ positively selected. The clonotype comes from a man aged 18 to 30 in good health. The rearrangement uses TRBV4-1 and TRBJ2-5; 9 bases fit TRBD2. CDR3 nucleotide sequence: TGCGCCAGCAGCCGAATTCATAGCGGGGGTCAACAAGAGACCCAGTACTTC. It specifies CASSRIHSGGQQETQYF.